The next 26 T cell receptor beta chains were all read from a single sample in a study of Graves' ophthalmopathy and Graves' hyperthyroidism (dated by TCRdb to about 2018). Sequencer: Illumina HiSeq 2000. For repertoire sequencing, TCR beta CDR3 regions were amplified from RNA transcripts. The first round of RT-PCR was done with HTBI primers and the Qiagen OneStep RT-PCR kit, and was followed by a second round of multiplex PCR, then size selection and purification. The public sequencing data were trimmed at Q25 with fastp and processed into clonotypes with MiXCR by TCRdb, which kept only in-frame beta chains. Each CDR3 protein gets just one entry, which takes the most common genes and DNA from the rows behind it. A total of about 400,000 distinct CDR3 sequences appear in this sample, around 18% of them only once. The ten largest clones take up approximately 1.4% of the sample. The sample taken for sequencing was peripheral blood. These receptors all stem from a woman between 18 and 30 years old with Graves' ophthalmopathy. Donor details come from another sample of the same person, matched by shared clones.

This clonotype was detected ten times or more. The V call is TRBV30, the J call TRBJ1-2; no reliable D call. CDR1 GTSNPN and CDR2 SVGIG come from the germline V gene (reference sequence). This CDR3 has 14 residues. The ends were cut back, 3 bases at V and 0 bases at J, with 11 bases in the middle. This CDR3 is CAWRFDGANYGYTF. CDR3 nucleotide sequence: TGTGCCTGGAGATTCGACGGAGCTAACTATGGCTACACCTTC.

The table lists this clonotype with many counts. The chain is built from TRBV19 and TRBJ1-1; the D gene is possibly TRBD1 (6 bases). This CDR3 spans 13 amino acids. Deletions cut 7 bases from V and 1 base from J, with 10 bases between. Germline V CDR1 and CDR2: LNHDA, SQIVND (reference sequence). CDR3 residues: CASNIQGNTEAFF. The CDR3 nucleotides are TGTGCCAGTAACATACAGGGGAACACTGAAGCTTTCTTT.

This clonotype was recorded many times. CDR3 region: CASTRHITGELFF. In DNA, the CDR3 is TGTGCCAGCACGCGACATATCACCGGGGAGCTGTTTTTT. The chain links TRBV6-4 to TRBJ2-2, with D uncertain. V was shortened by 7 bases and J by 4 bases, with 10 bases between the two germline ends. Germline V gene lookup returns CDR1 MRHNA and CDR2 SNTAGT. The CDR3 runs to 13 residues.

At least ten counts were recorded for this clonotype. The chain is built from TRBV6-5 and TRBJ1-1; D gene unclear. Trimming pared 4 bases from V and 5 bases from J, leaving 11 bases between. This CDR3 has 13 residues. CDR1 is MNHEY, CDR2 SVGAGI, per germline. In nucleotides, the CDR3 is TGTGCCAGCAGTTGGGGTTTGGGGACTGAAGCTTTCTTT. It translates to CASSWGLGTEAFF.

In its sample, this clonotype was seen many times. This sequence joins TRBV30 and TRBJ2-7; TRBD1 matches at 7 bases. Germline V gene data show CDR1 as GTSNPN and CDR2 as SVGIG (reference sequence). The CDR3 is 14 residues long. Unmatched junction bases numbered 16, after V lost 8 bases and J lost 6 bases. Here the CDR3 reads CARSTGQSFLEQYF. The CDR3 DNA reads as TGTGCCCGTTCGACGGGACAGAGCTTCCTCGAGCAGTACTTC.

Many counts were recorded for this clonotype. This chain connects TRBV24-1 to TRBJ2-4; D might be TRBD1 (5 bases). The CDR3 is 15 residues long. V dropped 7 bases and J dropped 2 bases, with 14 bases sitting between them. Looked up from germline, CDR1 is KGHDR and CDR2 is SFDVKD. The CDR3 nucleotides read TGTGCCACCAGAGACAGCCGTTGGACCAAAAACATTCAGTACTTC. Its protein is CATRDSRWTKNIQYF.

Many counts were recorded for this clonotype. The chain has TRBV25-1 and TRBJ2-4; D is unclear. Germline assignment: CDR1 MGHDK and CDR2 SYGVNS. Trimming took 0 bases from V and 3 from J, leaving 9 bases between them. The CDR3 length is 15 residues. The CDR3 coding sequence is TGTGCCAGCAGTGAATATCGCGGCAGCAAAAACATTCAGTACTTC. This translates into CASSEYRGSKNIQYF.

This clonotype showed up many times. The CDR3 reads CASSNLKVPEDEQYF. CDR3 in DNA: TGTGCCAGCAGCAACCTGAAGGTTCCGGAGGACGAGCAGTACTTC. The chain links TRBV11-2 to TRBJ2-7; TRBD2 might be the D (5 bases). Trimming left V 5 bases short and J 5 bases short, with 19 bases between. CDR1 is SGHAT and CDR2 is FQNNGV in the germline V gene. The CDR3 runs 15 residues. Variable domain in full (rest from reference TRBV11-2 and TRBJ2-7): EAGVAQSPRYKIIEKRQSVAFWCNPISGHATLYWYQQILGQGPKLLIQFQNNGVVDDSQLPKDRFSAERLKGVDSTLKIQPAKLEDSAVYLCASSNLKVPEDEQYFGPGTRLTVT.

The CDR3: CASSSTGGNWDHQPQHF. In DNA form, the CDR3 reads TGTGCCAGCAGTTCGACAGGGGGGAACTGGGATCATCAGCCCCAGCATTTT. The V call is TRBV27, the J call TRBJ1-5; 9 bases are shared with TRBD1. The CDR3 extends over 17 amino acids. V lost 4 bases, J lost 5 bases, and 12 bases stayed unmatched. Germline loops: CDR1 MNHEY, CDR2 SMNVEV (reference sequence).

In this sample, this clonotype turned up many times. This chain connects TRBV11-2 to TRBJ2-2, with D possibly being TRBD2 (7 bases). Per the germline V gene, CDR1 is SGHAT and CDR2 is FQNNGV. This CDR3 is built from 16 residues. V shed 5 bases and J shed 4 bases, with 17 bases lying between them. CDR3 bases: TGTGCCAGCAGCCCTGGGGGGGCGATAGTCACCGGGGAGCTGTTTTTT. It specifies CASSPGGAIVTGELFF.

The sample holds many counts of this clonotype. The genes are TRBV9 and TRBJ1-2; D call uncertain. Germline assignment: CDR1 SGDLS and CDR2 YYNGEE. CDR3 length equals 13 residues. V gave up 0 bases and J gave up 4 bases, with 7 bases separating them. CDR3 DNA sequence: TGTGCCAGCAGCGTAGGGCCGTCCTATGGCTACACCTTC. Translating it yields CASSVGPSYGYTF.

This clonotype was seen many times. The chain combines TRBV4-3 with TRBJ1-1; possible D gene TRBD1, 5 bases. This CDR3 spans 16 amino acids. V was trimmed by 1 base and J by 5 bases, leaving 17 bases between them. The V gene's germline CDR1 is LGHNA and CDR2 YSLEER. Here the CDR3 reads CASSQGLGTGGTEAFF. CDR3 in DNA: TGCGCCAGCAGCCAAGGCCTGGGAACGGGGGGGACTGAAGCTTTCTTT.

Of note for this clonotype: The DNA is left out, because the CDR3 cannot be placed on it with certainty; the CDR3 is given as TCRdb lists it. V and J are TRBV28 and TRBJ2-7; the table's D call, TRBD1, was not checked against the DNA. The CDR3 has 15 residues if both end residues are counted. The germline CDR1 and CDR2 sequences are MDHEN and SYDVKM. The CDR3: CASSSSGRGAYEQYF.

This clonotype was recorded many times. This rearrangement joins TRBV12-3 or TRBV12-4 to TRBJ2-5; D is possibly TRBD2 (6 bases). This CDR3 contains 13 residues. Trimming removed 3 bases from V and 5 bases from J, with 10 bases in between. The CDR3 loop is CASSFGGVETQYF. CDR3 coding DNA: TGTGCCAGCAGTTTCGGGGGAGTTGAGACCCAGTACTTC.

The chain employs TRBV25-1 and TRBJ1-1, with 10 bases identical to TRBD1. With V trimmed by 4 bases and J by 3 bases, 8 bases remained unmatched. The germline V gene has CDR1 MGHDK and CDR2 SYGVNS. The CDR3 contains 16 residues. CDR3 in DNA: TGTGCCAGCAGTGGAAGGGGTGGGACAGGGGACACTGAAGCTTTCTTT. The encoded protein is CASSGRGGTGDTEAFF.

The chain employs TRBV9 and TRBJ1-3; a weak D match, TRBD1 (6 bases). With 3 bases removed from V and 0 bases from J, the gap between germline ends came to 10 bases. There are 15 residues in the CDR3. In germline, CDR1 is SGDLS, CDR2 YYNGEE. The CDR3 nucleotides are TGTGCCAGCAGCGGGACAGAACTCTCTGGAAACACCATATATTTT. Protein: CASSGTELSGNTIYF.

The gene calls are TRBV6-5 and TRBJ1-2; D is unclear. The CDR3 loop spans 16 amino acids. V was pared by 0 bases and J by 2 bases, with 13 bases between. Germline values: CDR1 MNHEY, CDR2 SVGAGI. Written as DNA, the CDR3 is TGTGCCAGCAGTTACTCGATCGGGGAACAGAACTATGGCTACACCTTC. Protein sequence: CASSYSIGEQNYGYTF.

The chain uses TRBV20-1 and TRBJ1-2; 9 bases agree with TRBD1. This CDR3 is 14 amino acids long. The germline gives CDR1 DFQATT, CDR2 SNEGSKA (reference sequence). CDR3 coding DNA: TGCACCGGTCAGGACAGGGGATTGGTCGATGGCTACACCTTC. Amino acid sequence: CTGQDRGLVDGYTF.

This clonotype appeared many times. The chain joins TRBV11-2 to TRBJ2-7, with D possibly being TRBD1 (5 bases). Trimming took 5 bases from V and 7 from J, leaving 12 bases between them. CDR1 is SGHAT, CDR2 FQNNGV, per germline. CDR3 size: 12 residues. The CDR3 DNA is TGTGCCAGCAGCGGGGCCTTAGGGGAGCAGTACTTC. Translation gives CASSGALGEQYF.

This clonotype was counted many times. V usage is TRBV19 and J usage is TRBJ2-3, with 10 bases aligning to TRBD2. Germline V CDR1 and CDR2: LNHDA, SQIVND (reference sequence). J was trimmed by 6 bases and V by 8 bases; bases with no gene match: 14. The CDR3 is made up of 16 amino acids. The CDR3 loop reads CASRGASGSWTDTQYF. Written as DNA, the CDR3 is TGTGCCAGTCGAGGGGCTAGCGGGAGCTGGACGGATACGCAGTATTTT.

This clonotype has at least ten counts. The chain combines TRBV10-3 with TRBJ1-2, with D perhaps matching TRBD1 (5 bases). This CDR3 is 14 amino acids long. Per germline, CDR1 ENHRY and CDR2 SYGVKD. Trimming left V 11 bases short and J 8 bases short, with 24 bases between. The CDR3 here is CASKLSGSPGGYTF. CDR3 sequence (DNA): TGTGCCTCAAAGCTGAGCGGATCCCCAGGGGGCTACACCTTC.

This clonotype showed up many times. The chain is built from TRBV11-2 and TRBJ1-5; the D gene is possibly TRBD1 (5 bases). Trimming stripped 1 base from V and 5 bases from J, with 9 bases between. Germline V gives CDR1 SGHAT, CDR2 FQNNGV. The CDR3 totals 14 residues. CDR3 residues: CASSLGVRDQPQHF. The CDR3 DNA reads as TGTGCCAGCAGCTTAGGGGTCAGGGATCAGCCCCAGCATTTT.

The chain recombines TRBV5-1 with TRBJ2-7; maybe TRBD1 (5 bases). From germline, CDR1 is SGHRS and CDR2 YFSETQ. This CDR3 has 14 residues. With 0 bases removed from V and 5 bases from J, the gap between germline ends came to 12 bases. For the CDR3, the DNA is TGCGCCAGCAGCTTGGAACAGGCCGGGCACGAGCAGTACTTC. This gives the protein CASSLEQAGHEQYF.

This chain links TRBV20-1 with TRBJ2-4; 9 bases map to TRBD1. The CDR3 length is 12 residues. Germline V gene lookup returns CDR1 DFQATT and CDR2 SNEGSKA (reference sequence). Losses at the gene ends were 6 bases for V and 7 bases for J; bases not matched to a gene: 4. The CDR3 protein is CSARTGENIQYF. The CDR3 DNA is TGCAGTGCGAGGACAGGGGAGAACATTCAGTACTTC.

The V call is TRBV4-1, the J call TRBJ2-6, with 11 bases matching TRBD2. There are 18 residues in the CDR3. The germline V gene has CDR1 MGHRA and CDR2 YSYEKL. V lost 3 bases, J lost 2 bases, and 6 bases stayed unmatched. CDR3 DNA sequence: TGCGCCAGCAGCCAGTTAGCGGGGGGGCCCCCTGGGGCCAACGTCCTGACTTTC. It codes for CASSQLAGGPPGANVLTF.

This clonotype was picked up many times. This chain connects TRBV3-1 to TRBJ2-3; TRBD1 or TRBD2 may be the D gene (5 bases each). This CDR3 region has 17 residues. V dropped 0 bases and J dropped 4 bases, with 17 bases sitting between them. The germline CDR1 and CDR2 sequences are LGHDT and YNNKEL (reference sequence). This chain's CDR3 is CASSQERDRWGSDTQYF. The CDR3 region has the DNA TGTGCCAGCAGCCAAGAACGGGACCGATGGGGATCAGATACGCAGTATTTT.